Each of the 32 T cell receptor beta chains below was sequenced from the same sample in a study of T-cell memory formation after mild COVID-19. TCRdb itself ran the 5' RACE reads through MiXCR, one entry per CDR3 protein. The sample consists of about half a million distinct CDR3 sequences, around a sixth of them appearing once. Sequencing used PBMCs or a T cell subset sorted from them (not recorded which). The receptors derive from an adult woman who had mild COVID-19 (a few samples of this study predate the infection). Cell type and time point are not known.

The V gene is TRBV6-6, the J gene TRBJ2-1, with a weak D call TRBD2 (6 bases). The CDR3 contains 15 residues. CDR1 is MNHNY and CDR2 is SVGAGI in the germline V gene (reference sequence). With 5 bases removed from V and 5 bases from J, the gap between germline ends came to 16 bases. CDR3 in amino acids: CASSNTRGKNNEQFF. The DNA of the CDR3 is TGTGCCAGCAGTAATACACGCGGGAAAAACAATGAGCAGTTCTTC.

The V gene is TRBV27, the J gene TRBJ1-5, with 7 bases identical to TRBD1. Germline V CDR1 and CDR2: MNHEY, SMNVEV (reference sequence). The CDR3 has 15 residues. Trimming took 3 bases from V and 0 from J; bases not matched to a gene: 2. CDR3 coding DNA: TGTGCCAGCAGTTTGGACAGGTTTAGCAATCAGCCCCAGCATTTT. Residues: CASSLDRFSNQPQHF.

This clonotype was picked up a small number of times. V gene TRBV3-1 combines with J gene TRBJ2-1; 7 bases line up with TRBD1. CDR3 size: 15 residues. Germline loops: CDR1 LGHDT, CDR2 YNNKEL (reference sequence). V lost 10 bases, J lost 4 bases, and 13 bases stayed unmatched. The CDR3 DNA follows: TGTGCCACCTACCATGGACAGGTTTGGTACAATGAGCAGTTCTTC. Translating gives CATYHGQVWYNEQFF.

CDR3 coding DNA: TGCAGCGCTCAACAGGGGGGGGACACTGAAGCTTTCTTT. This sequence encodes CSAQQGGDTEAFF. The chain couples TRBV29-1 to TRBJ1-1, with TRBD1 identical over 8 bases. The germline gives CDR1 SQVTM, CDR2 ANQGSEA. This CDR3 is built from 13 residues. V lost 7 bases and J lost 3; bases outside the gene matches: 7.

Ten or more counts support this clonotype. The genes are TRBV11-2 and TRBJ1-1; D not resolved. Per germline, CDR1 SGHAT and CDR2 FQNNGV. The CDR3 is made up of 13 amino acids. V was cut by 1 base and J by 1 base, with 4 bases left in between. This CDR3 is CASSLVWNTEAFF. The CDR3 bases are TGTGCCAGCAGCTTAGTTTGGAACACTGAAGCTTTCTTT.

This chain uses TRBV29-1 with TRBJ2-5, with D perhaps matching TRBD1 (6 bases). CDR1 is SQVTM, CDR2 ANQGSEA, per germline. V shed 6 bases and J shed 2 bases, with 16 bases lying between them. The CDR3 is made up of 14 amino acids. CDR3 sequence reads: CSVADYGQQETQYF. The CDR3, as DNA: TGCAGCGTCGCAGATTACGGACAGCAAGAGACCCAGTACTTC.

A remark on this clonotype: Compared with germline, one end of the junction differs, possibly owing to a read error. CDR3 sequence: CASSLVRESGEQFF. In DNA, the CDR3 is TGTGCTAGCAGCTTAGTGCGGGAGAGCGGTGAGCAGTTCTTC. V usage is TRBV7-7 and J usage is TRBJ2-1, with 7 bases identical to TRBD2. This CDR3 region has 14 residues. CDR1 is SSHAT, CDR2 FNYEAQ, per germline (reference sequence).

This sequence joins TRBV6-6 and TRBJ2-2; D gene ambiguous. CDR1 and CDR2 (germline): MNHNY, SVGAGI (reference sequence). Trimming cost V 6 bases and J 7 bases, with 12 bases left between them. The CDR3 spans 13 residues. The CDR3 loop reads CASSPLSGGELFF. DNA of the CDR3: TGTGCCAGCAGCCCCCTTTCCGGCGGGGAGCTGTTTTTT.

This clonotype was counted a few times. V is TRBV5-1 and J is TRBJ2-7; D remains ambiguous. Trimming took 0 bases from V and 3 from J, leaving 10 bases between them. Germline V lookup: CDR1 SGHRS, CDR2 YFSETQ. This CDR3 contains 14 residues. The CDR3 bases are TGCGCCAGCAGCTTGGTGACTGATAGCTACGAGCAGTACTTC. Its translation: CASSLVTDSYEQYF. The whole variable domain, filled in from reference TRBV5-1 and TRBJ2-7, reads KAGVTQTPRYLIKTRGQQVTLSCSPISGHRSVSWYQQTPGQGLQFLFEYFSETQRNKGNFPGRFSGRQFSNSRSEMNVSTLELGDSALYLCASSLVTDSYEQYFGPGTRLTVT.

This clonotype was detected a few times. CDR3 sequence: CASSYSGLAGVQQYF. CDR3 sequence (DNA): TGTGCCAGCAGTTATTCTGGACTAGCGGGAGTCCAGCAGTACTTC. The chain employs TRBV6-2 or TRBV6-3 and TRBJ2-7, with 13 nucleotides matching TRBD2. Germline trimming cut 3 bases from V and 8 bases from J; bases unmatched to any gene: 7. Germline CDR1 MNHEY, CDR2 SVGEGT. The CDR3 loop spans 15 amino acids.

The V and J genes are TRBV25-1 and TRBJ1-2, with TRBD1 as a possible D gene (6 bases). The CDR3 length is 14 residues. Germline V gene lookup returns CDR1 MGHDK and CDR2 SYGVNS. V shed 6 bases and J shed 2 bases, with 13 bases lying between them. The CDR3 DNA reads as TGTGCCAGCAGCGGGACATTGGGCAACTATGGCTACACCTTC. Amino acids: CASSGTLGNYGYTF.

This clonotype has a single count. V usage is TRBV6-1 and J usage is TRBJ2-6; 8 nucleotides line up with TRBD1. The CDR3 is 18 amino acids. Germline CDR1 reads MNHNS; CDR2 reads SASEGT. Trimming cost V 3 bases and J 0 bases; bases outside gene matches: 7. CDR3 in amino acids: CASSEKDREFSGANVLTF. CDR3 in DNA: TGTGCCAGCAGTGAGAAGGACAGGGAATTCTCTGGGGCCAACGTCCTGACTTTC.

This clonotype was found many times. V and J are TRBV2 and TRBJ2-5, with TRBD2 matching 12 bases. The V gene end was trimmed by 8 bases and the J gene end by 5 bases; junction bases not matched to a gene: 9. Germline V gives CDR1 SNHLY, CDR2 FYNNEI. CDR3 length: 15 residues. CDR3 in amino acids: CASFPSGGAAETQYF. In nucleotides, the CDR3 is TGTGCCAGCTTCCCTAGCGGGGGGGCAGCGGAGACCCAGTACTTC.

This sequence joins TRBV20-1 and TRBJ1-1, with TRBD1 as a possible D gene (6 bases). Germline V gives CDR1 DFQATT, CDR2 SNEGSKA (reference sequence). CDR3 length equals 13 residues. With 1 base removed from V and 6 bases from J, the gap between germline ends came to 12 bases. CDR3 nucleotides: TGCAGTGCTAGAGGACCAGGGGTTCCTGAAGCTTTCTTT. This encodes CSARGPGVPEAFF.

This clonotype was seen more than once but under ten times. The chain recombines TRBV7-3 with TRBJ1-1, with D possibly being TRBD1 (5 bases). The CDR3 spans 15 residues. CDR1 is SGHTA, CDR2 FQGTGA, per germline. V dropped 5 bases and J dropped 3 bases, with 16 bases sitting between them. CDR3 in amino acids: CASSPGPTGDTEAFF. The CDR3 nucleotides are TGTGCCAGCAGCCCGGGACCCACGGGGGACACTGAAGCTTTCTTT.

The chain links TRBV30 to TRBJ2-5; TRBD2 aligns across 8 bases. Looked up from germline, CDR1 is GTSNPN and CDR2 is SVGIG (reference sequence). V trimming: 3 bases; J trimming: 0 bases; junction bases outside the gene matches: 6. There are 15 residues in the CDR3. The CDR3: CAWSPGGRNQETQYF. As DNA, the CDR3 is TGTGCCTGGAGCCCGGGGGGGCGCAACCAAGAGACCCAGTACTTC.

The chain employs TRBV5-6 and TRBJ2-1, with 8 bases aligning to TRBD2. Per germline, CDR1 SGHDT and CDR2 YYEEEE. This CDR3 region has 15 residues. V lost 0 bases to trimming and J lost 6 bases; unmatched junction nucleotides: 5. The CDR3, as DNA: TGTGCCAGCAGCTTGGATCGCGGGAGGTTCAATGAGCAGTTCTTC. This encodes CASSLDRGRFNEQFF.

The CDR3, as DNA: TGCAGCGTTGAGGGACAGGAATCTAACCGAAACACCATATATTTT. Translation: CSVEGQESNRNTIYF. This chain links TRBV29-1 with TRBJ1-3; 8 positions agree with TRBD1. CDR3 length equals 15 residues. J was trimmed by 5 bases and V by 3 bases; bases with no gene match: 9. Germline CDR1 is SQVTM and CDR2 is ANQGSEA. Drawing the rest from reference TRBV29-1 and TRBJ1-3, the complete variable domain is SAVISQKPSRDICQRGTSLTIQCQVDSQVTMMFWYRQQPGQSLTLIATANQGSEATYESGFVIDKFPISRPNLTFSTLTVSNMSPEDSSIYLCSVEGQESNRNTIYFGEGSWLTVV.

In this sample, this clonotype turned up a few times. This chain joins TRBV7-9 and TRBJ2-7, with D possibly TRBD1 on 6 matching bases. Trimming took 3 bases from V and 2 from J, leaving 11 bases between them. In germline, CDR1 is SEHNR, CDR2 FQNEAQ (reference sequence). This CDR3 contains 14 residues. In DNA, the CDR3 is TGTGCCAGCAGCTTCCTCGGACAGACCTACGAGCAGTACTTC. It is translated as CASSFLGQTYEQYF.

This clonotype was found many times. This CDR3 is CASSLAAGAYEQYF. CDR3 in DNA: TGCGCCAGCAGCTTGGCAGCGGGGGCCTACGAGCAGTACTTC. The V gene is TRBV5-1, the J gene TRBJ2-7; the match to TRBD2 covers 8 bases. Germline CDR1 reads SGHRS; CDR2 reads YFSETQ. The CDR3 sequence is 14 residues long. The trim removed 0 bases at V and 2 bases at J, leaving 1 base unmatched.

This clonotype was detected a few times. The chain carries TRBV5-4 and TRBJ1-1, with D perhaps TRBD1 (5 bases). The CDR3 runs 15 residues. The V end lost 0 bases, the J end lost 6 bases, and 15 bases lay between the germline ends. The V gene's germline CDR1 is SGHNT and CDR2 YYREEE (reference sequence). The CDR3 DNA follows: TGTGCCAGCAGCTTGGGAGGCCCGGGAGGGGCTGAAGCTTTCTTT. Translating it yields CASSLGGPGGAEAFF. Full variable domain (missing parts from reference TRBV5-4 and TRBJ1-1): ETGVTQSPTHLIKTRGQQVTLRCSSQSGHNTVSWYQQALGQGPQFIFQYYREEENGRGNFPPRFSGLQFPNYSSELNVNALELDDSALYLCASSLGGPGGAEAFFGQGTRLTVV.

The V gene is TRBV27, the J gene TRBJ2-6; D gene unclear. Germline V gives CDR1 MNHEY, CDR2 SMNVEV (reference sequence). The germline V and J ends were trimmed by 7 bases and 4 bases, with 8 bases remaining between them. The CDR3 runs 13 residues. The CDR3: CASKIVGANVLTF. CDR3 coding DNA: TGTGCCAGCAAGATCGTCGGGGCCAACGTCCTGACTTTC.

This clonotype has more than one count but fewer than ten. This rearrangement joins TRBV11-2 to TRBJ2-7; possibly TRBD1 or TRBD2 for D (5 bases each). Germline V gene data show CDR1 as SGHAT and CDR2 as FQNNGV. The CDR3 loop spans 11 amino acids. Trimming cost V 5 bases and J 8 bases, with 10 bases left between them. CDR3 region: CASSPGPQQYF. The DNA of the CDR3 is TGTGCCAGCAGCCCGGGGCCCCAGCAGTACTTC.

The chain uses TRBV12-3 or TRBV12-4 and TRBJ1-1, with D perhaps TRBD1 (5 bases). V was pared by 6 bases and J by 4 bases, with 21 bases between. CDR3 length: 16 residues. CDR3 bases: TGTGCCAGCAGCCGATCACCTCCTAGACAGTCCACTGAAGCTTTCTTT. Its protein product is CASSRSPPRQSTEAFF.

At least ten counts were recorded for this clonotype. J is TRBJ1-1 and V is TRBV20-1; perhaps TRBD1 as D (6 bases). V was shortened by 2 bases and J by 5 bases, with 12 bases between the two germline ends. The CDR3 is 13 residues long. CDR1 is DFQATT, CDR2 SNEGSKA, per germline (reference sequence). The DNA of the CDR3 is TGCAGTGCTAGAAACACCAGGGGTACTGAAGCTTTCTTT. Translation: CSARNTRGTEAFF.

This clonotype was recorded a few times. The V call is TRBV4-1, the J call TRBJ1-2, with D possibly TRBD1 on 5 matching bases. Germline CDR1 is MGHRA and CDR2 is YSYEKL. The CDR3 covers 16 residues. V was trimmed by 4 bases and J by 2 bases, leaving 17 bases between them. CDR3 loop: CASSPTLYDRNYGYTF. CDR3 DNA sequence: TGCGCCAGCAGCCCCACACTTTATGACAGAAACTATGGCTACACCTTC.

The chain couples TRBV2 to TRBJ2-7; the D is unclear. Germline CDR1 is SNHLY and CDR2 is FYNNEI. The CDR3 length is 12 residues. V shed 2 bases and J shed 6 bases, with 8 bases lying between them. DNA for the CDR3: TGTGCCAGCAGTGAACTGCAGCTCGAGCAGTACTTC. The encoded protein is CASSELQLEQYF.

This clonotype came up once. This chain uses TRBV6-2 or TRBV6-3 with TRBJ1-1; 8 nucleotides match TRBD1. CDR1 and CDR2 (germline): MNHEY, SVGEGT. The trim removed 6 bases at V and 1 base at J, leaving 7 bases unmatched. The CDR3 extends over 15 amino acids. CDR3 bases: TGTGCCAGCAGAGTTTCCGGGACAGGGAACACTGAAGCTTTCTTT. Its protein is CASRVSGTGNTEAFF.

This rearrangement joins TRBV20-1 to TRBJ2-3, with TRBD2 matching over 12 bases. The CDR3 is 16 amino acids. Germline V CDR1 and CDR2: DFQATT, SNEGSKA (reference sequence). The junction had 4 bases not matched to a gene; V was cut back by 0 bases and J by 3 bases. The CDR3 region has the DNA TGCAGTGCTAGAGAGAGACTAGCGGGAGAAACAGATACGCAGTATTTT. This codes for CSARERLAGETDTQYF.

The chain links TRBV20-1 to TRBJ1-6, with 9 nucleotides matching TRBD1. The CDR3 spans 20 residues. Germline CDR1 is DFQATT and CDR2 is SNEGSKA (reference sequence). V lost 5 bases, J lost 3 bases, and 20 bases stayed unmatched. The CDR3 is CSALHPGQGLGSLYNSPLHF. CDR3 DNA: TGCAGTGCTCTACATCCGGGACAGGGTTTGGGGTCCCTCTATAATTCACCCCTCCACTTT.

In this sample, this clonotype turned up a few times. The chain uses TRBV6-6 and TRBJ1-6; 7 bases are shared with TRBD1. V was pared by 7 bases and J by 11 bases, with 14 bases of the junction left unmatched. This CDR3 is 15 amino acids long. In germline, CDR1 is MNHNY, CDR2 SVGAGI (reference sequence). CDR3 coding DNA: TGTGCCAGCACCTTATCGACAGGGACTGGGGCACCCCTCCACTTT. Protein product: CASTLSTGTGAPLHF.

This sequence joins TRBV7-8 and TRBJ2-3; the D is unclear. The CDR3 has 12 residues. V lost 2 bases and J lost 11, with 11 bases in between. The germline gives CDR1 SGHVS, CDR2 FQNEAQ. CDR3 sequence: CASSLTIGLQYF. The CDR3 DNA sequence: TGTGCCAGCAGCTTAACGATAGGTTTGCAGTATTTT. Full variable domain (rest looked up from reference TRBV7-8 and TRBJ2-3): GAGVSQSPRYKVAKRGQDVALRCDPISGHVSLFWYQQALGQGPEFLTYFQNEAQLDKSGLPSDRFFAERPEGSVSTLKIQRTQQEDSAVYLCASSLTIGLQYFGPGTRLTVL.